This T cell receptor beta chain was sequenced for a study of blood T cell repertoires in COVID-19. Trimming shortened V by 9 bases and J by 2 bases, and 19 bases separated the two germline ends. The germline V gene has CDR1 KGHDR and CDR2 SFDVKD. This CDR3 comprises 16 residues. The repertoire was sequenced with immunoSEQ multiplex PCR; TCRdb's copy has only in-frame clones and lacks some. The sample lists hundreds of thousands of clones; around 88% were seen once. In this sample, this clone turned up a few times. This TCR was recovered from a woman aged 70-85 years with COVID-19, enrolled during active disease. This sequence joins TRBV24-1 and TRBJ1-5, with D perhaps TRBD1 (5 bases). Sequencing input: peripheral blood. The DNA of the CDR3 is TGTGCCACCGCGGACGGACCTTCGGGGGGCAATCAGCCCCAGCATTTT. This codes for CATADGPSGGNQPQHF.